These 31 T cell receptor beta chains came from one sample sequenced in a study of CD8+CD57+ T cells in acquired aplastic anemia. The study profiled TCR beta VDJ and CDR3 using genomic DNA as template. TCRdb fed the reads into MiXCR, producing one record per CDR3 protein. The repertoire holds about 190,000 distinct CDR3 sequences, with approximately 50% as singletons. Flow cytometry had shown expanded CD8+CD57+ cells in the patients chosen for sequencing. Material for sequencing was sorted CD4+, CD8+, or CD8+CD57+ T cells (not recorded which) from PBMCs. These receptors all come from a human donor with aplastic anemia.

The chain uses TRBV2 and TRBJ1-5; D remains unclear. The germline CDR1 and CDR2 sequences are SNHLY and FYNNEI. V was shortened by 2 bases and J by 5 bases, with 10 bases between the two germline ends. The CDR3 covers 14 residues. This chain's CDR3 is CASSEREGHQPQHF. The CDR3 DNA sequence: TGTGCCAGCAGTGAAAGGGAGGGTCATCAGCCCCAGCATTTT.

This clonotype showed up just a few times. This rearrangement joins TRBV2 to TRBJ2-6, with D unclear. There are 14 residues in the CDR3. Deletions cut 9 bases from V and 1 base from J, with 10 bases between. In germline, CDR1 is SNHLY, CDR2 FYNNEI. The chain's CDR3 is CARGTASGANVLTF. The CDR3 coding sequence is TGTGCCAGGGGTACAGCTTCTGGGGCCAACGTCCTGACTTTC.

This chain uses TRBV4-1 with TRBJ1-5; D possibly corresponds to TRBD1 (6 bases). With 0 bases removed from V and 4 bases from J, the gap between germline ends came to 10 bases. The CDR3 has 15 residues. Germline values: CDR1 MGHRA, CDR2 YSYEKL. CDR3 bases: TGCGCCAGCAGCCAAGATATGCAGGGGAATCAGCCCCAGCATTTT. It is translated as CASSQDMQGNQPQHF.

About this clonotype: Since the CDR3 does not end with the conserved phenylalanine or tryptophan, this likely comes from a read error. The chain carries TRBV12-3 or TRBV12-4 and TRBJ2-3; D ambiguous. V was shortened by 2 bases and J by 6 bases, with 9 bases between the two germline ends. The CDR3 length is 13 residues. The CDR3 loop reads CASSLLLKDTQYS. CDR3 DNA: TGTGCCAGCAGTTTATTACTGAAGGATACGCAGTATTCT.

This clonotype was seen at least ten times. The chain combines TRBV14 with TRBJ2-3; 13 positions agree with TRBD2. Losses at the gene ends were 4 bases for V and 2 bases for J; bases not matched to a gene: 3. The CDR3 contains 16 residues. Germline loops: CDR1 SGHDN, CDR2 FVKESK. CDR3 sequence (DNA): TGTGCCAGCAGCCGGACTAGCGGGAGTGTCACAGATACGCAGTATTTT. Translation gives CASSRTSGSVTDTQYF.

The chain carries TRBV27 and TRBJ2-7, with TRBD1 matching over 9 bases. CDR1 and CDR2 from the germline V gene are MNHEY and SMNVEV (reference sequence). This CDR3 has 14 residues. V lost 5 bases, J lost 3 bases, and 5 bases stayed unmatched. The CDR3 is CASSLQGANYEQYF. In DNA form, the CDR3 reads TGTGCCAGCAGTCTACAGGGGGCCAACTACGAGCAGTACTTC.

This clonotype was picked up many times. The CDR3 sequence is CASSLRRVSGNTIYF. The CDR3 nucleotides are TGTGCCAGCAGCTTAAGGAGGGTGTCTGGAAACACCATATATTTT. The chain uses TRBV13 and TRBJ1-3; D remains ambiguous. Germline CDR1 is PRHDT and CDR2 is FYEKMQ (reference sequence). The CDR3 runs to 15 residues. V was clipped by 2 bases and J by 1 base, with 9 bases between them.

This chain uses TRBV24-1 with TRBJ2-3; D gene unclear. V lost 5 bases and J 4 bases, leaving 9 bases between the germline ends. The germline V gene has CDR1 KGHDR and CDR2 SFDVKD. CDR3 size: 13 residues. CDR3 sequence reads: CATSGTKADTQYF. Here the CDR3 DNA reads TGTGCCACCAGTGGGACGAAGGCAGATACGCAGTATTTT.

The V gene is TRBV3-1, the J gene TRBJ2-6, with a weak D call TRBD1 (6 bases). This CDR3 comprises 14 residues. Between the trimmed V and J ends, which lost 11 bases and 0 bases, there was a span of 11 bases. Looked up from germline, CDR1 is LGHDT and CDR2 is YNNKEL (reference sequence). CDR3 sequence reads: CAATGNSGANVLTF. CDR3 nucleotides: TGTGCCGCGACAGGAAACTCTGGGGCCAACGTCCTGACTTTC.

This clonotype was observed at least ten times. The CDR3 sequence is CASSGPFSGRTTSTDTQYF. DNA of the CDR3: TGTGCCAGCAGCGGGCCTTTTAGCGGGAGGACTACTAGCACAGATACGCAGTATTTT. The V and J genes are TRBV11-1 and TRBJ2-3, with 10 bases aligning to TRBD2. Germline CDR1 reads SGHAT; CDR2 reads FQDESV (reference sequence). The CDR3 spans 19 residues. The ends lost 5 bases at V and 0 bases at J; junction bases unmatched: 14.

This clonotype was seen a single time. Its ends do not fully match the called genes, so a read error is possible. This CDR3 reads CTWTGGDIGGYTF. In DNA form, the CDR3 reads TGTACCTGGACAGGGGGCGATATTGGTGGCTACACCTTC. The chain combines TRBV30 with TRBJ1-2; 11 positions agree with TRBD1. The germline V gene has CDR1 GTSNPN and CDR2 SVGIG (reference sequence). This CDR3 is built from 13 residues.

This chain uses TRBV20-1 with TRBJ2-6; D ambiguous. Germline V gene data show CDR1 as DFQATT and CDR2 as SNEGSKA (reference sequence). The CDR3 runs 12 residues. Trimming stripped 6 bases from V and 0 bases from J, with 3 bases between. CDR3 DNA sequence: TGCAGTGCCGGCTCTGGGGCCAACGTCCTGACTTTC. It translates to CSAGSGANVLTF.

In its sample, this clonotype was seen many times. The gene calls are TRBV7-2 and TRBJ1-1, with D perhaps matching TRBD1 (5 bases). V lost 7 bases and J 1 base, leaving 13 bases between the germline ends. This CDR3 is 14 amino acids long. The germline CDR1 and CDR2 sequences are SGHTA and FQGNSA. CDR3 residues: CASTPGGWNTEAFF. The CDR3 DNA reads as TGTGCCAGCACCCCCGGGGGATGGAACACTGAAGCTTTCTTT.

This clonotype has a count of ten or more. V gene TRBV4-3 combines with J gene TRBJ2-1; the match to TRBD2 covers 8 bases. J gave up 6 bases and V 1 base, and 2 bases lay outside the gene matches. This CDR3 region has 14 residues. Germline CDR1 reads LGHNA; CDR2 reads YSLEER. CDR3 region: CASSQGGGFNEQFF. CDR3 in DNA: TGCGCCAGCAGCCAAGGCGGGGGGTTCAATGAGCAGTTCTTC.

Many counts were recorded for this clonotype. The rearrangement uses TRBV20-1 and TRBJ1-3, with 9 bases matching TRBD1. This CDR3 spans 17 amino acids. Germline V CDR1 and CDR2: DFQATT, SNEGSKA (reference sequence). V trimming: 5 bases; J trimming: 4 bases; junction bases outside the gene matches: 15. In DNA, the CDR3 is TGCAGTGCTGTCGAGGGGACAGGGTTCTCTCTGGGAAACACCATATATTTT. Its translation is CSAVEGTGFSLGNTIYF.

This clonotype was seen many times. The chain has TRBV19 and TRBJ1-5; a possible D gene is TRBD1 (6 bases). The V end lost 5 bases, the J end lost 0 bases, and 14 bases lay between the germline ends. The CDR3 contains 16 residues. CDR1 LNHDA and CDR2 SQIVND come from the germline V gene (reference sequence). CDR3: CASSPGASLSNQPQHF. In nucleotides, the CDR3 is TGTGCCAGTAGTCCGGGGGCGTCCCTTAGCAATCAGCCCCAGCATTTT.

This clonotype occurred a few times. CDR3 sequence: CASSYDGYGYTF. CDR3 DNA sequence: TGTGCCAGCAGCTACGACGGATATGGCTACACCTTC. The rearrangement joins TRBV7-2 to TRBJ1-2; no clear D gene. The CDR3 loop spans 12 amino acids. Germline V gives CDR1 SGHTA, CDR2 FQGNSA. V lost 4 bases, J lost 5 bases, and 8 bases lay in between.

J is TRBJ2-2 and V is TRBV20-1; TRBD2 matches 7 bases. The ends lost 4 bases at V and 2 bases at J; junction bases unmatched: 7. Germline CDR1 reads DFQATT; CDR2 reads SNEGSKA (reference sequence). This CDR3 is built from 15 residues. Here the CDR3 reads CSAKAGTTNTGELFF. The CDR3 DNA follows: TGCAGTGCTAAGGCCGGGACTACCAACACCGGGGAGCTGTTTTTT.

Details on this clonotype: A much larger clone differs from this one at a single base, so this may be a read error. Here the CDR3 omits its conserved ending phenylalanine or tryptophan, so a read error is the likely source. V and J are TRBV7-8 and TRBJ2-2; the match to TRBD2 covers 13 bases. Germline V gene sequence: CDR1 SGHVS, CDR2 FQNEAQ. The CDR3 is 18 residues long. The junction had 11 bases not matched to a gene; V was cut back by 4 bases and J by 6 bases. The CDR3: CASSWGLAGSSGAGELFL. The CDR3 DNA is TGTGCCAGCAGCTGGGGACTAGCGGGATCCTCGGGTGCCGGGGAGCTGTTTCTT.

This clonotype was observed a single time. Likely a read error: the CDR3 ends without its conserved phenylalanine or tryptophan. The chain joins TRBV7-7 to TRBJ2-5; D is ambiguous. The CDR3 is 12 residues long. Germline assignment: CDR1 SSHAT and CDR2 FNYEAQ (reference sequence). CDR3 bases: TGTGCTAGCAGCTTATTGGGAGAGACCCAGTACCTC. Its translation: CASSLLGETQYL.

This sequence joins TRBV7-2 and TRBJ1-2, with a possible D match to TRBD1 (6 bases). CDR1 is SGHTA, CDR2 FQGNSA, per germline. The CDR3 runs 14 residues. The germline V and J ends were trimmed by 5 bases and 4 bases, with 14 bases remaining between them. CDR3 region: CASSAMDSSYGYTF. CDR3 in DNA: TGTGCCAGCAGCGCTATGGACAGTTCCTATGGCTACACCTTC.

The V call is TRBV12-5, the J call TRBJ2-3; TRBD1 agrees at 7 bases. The length of the CDR3 is 14 residues. The junction had 2 bases not matched to a gene; V was cut back by 3 bases and J by 2 bases. Germline lookup yields CDR1 LGHNT and CDR2 FRNRAP. The chain's CDR3 is CASGFGTATDTQYF. CDR3 bases: TGTGCTAGTGGTTTCGGGACAGCCACAGATACGCAGTATTTT.

The chain recombines TRBV19 with TRBJ1-5, with D possibly matching TRBD1 (6 bases). V was shortened by 7 bases and J by 6 bases, with 10 bases between the two germline ends. The CDR3 sequence is 12 residues long. The germline CDR1 and CDR2 sequences are LNHDA and SQIVND (reference sequence). CDR3 in DNA: TGTGCCAGTAAGGACAGTTCTCAGCCCCAGCATTTT. As protein: CASKDSSQPQHF. Drawing the rest from reference TRBV19 and TRBJ1-5, the complete variable domain is DGGITQSPKYLFRKEGQNVTLSCEQNLNHDAMYWYRQDPGQGLRLIYYSQIVNDFQKGDIAEGYSVSREKKESFPLTVTSAQKNPTAFYLCASKDSSQPQHFGDGTRLSIL.

This sequence joins TRBV20-1 and TRBJ1-6; TRBD1 matches at 9 bases. The CDR3 is made up of 13 amino acids. The J segment lost 10 bases and the V segment lost 6 bases, leaving 7 bases of the junction unmatched. CDR1 and CDR2 from the germline V gene are DFQATT and SNEGSKA (reference sequence). The CDR3 region is CSARDRAGSPLHF. In DNA form, the CDR3 reads TGCAGTGCCAGGGACAGGGCTGGATCACCCCTCCACTTT.

Only a few counts were recorded for this clonotype. This could be a read error, since a much larger clone is one nucleotide away. This chain joins TRBV12-3 or TRBV12-4 and TRBJ1-5, with D possibly matching TRBD1 (6 bases). The CDR3 has 14 amino acids. CDR3 sequence: CASSPFWGHQPRHF. CDR3 sequence (DNA): TGTGCCAGCAGTCCGTTTTGGGGGCATCAGCCCCGGCATTTT.

The rearrangement links TRBV28 to TRBJ1-2; D may be TRBD1 (5 bases). This CDR3 has 13 amino acids. Trimming removed 3 bases from V and 8 bases from J, with 13 bases in between. In germline, CDR1 is MDHEN, CDR2 SYDVKM. The CDR3 DNA is TGTGCCAGCAGTTTCGGGCAGGGAGGCGGCTACACCTTC. Translated: CASSFGQGGGYTF.

This clonotype showed up just a few times. Mismatch with germline at one junction end may stem from a read error. This rearrangement joins TRBV2 to TRBJ2-7, with D uncertain. This CDR3 spans 13 amino acids. The germline V gene encodes CDR1 SNHLY and CDR2 FYNNEI. The CDR3 region is CATSQPSSYEQYF. CDR3 coding DNA: TGTGCCACCAGTCAGCCAAGCTCCTACGAGCAGTACTTC.

This chain links TRBV12-3 or TRBV12-4 with TRBJ2-7; TRBD1 agrees at 9 bases. This CDR3 is 14 amino acids long. Losses at the gene ends were 8 bases for V and 0 bases for J; bases not matched to a gene: 5. The CDR3 region has the DNA TGTGCCAGCCTGGACAGGGGACACTCCTACGAGCAGTACGTC. This encodes CASLDRGHSYEQYV.

The V and J genes are TRBV2 and TRBJ2-7, with 13 bases aligning to TRBD2. Losses at the gene ends were 6 bases for V and 5 bases for J; bases not matched to a gene: 4. The V gene's germline CDR1 is SNHLY and CDR2 FYNNEI. The CDR3 is 14 amino acids. The CDR3 region has the DNA TGTGCCAGCAGGCCGGGGACTAGCGGGGACGAGCAGTACTTC. Residues: CASRPGTSGDEQYF.

This chain joins TRBV7-3 and TRBJ1-1; D unclear. The length of the CDR3 is 15 residues. Trimming removed 2 bases from V and 1 base from J, with 11 bases in between. The germline V gene encodes CDR1 SGHTA and CDR2 FQGTGA. In DNA, the CDR3 is TGTGCCAGCAGCTTACTGGCAGGTTGGAACACTGAAGCTTTCTTT. This sequence encodes CASSLLAGWNTEAFF.

CDR3 region: CSVEGLNTGELFF. The CDR3 region has the DNA TGCAGCGTTGAAGGACTAAACACCGGGGAGCTGTTTTTT. The chain joins TRBV29-1 to TRBJ2-2; perhaps TRBD2 as D (5 bases). Trimming pared 1 base from V and 2 bases from J, leaving 5 bases between. Germline CDR1 is SQVTM and CDR2 is ANQGSEA. The CDR3 covers 13 residues.